This TCR beta chain was observed in a study of neurological immune-mediated disorders. This CDR3 contains 18 residues. By 5'RACE with 10-nucleotide random UMIs, the cDNA was made. TCRdb called the 5' RACE reads again in MiXCR, with one record for every CDR3 protein. This sample has about 74,000 distinct CDR3 sequences, with approximately 5.2% found just once. Study observations and caveats: Phylogenetic analysis grouped 18 of 34 multiple sclerosis patients' repertoires together, suggesting a possible repertoire signature. No clinical or MRI feature was associated with the multiple sclerosis repertoire cluster. None of the CDR3 amino acid sequences of expanded clones recurred across subjects, suggesting private repertoires in all groups.

This clonotype has ten or more counts. The antigen remains undetermined. The sequencing input was PBMCs. The clonotype was recovered from a man aged 18 to 30 with multiple sclerosis. The chain recombines TRBV21-1 with TRBJ1-5; the table's D call of TRBD1 was not tested on the DNA. TRBV21-1 constitutes a pseudogene. The CDR3 bases are TGTGCCAGCAGCAAAGAGGGGGACAGGGGATATCAGAATCAGCCCCAGCATTTT. This encodes CASSKEGDRGYQNQPQHF.